What follows is one TCR beta chain and its context. Its antigen is unknown. Assay used: immunoSEQ multiplex PCR; TCRdb lists only in-frame clones, some missing. The sample has 76,000 or so clones, 70% to 90% seen once. If patients had autoimmune disease history or systemic immunosuppression, they were excluded. The sample comes from a study of OX40 agonist ivuxolimab in advanced cancers. Across the whole study: Patients were infused with ivuxolimab every 2 weeks at 0.01 to 10 mg/kg. Points from the study as a whole: Which antigen the expanded peripheral T cells recognized is unknown. CD8+ T cells (on average) carried more expanded clones than CD4+ T cells.

This TCR was sampled from an adult with an advanced solid tumor such as melanoma, head and neck, liver or kidney cancer. The source was CD4+ or CD8+ T cells sorted from blood, collected in a trial of the OX40 agonist ivuxolimab.

The CDR3 nucleotides are TGTGCCAGCAGCGTAGCCGTCAGCGGGGGGGCTAGAGAGCAGTTCTTC. This sequence encodes CASSVAVSGGAREQFF. This chain joins TRBV9 and TRBJ2-1; 10 bases match TRBD2. With V trimmed by 0 bases and J by 10 bases, 10 bases remained unmatched. The CDR3 covers 16 residues. Germline V gives CDR1 SGDLS, CDR2 YYNGEE.